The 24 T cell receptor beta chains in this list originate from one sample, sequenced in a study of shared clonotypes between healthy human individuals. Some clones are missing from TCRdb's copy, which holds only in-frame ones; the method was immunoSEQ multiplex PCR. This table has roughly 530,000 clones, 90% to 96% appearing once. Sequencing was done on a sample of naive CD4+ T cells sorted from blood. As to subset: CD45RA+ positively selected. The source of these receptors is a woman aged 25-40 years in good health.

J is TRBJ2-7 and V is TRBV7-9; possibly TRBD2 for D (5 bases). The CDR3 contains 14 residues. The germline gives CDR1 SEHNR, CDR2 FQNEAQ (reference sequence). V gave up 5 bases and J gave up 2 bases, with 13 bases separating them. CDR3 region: CASSPIGGAYEQYF. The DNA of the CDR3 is TGTGCCAGCAGCCCGATTGGAGGCGCCTACGAGCAGTACTTC. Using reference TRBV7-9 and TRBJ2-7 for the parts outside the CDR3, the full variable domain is DTGVSQNPRHKITKRGQNVTFRCDPISEHNRLYWYRQTLGQGPEFLTYFQNEAQLEKSRLLSDRFSAERPKGSFSTLEIQRTEQGDSAMYLCASSPIGGAYEQYFGPGTRLTVT.

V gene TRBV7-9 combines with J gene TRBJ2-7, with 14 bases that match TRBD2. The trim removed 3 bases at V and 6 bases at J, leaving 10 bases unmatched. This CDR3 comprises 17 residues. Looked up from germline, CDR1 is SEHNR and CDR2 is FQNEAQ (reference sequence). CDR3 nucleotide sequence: TGTGCCAGCAGCTTCGGGACTAGCGGGAGCCGAGGTCCCGAGCAGTACTTC. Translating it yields CASSFGTSGSRGPEQYF.

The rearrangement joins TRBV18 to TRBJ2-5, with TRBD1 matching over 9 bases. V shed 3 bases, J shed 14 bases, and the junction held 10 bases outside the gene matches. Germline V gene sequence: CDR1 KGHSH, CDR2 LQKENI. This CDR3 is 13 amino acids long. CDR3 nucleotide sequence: TGTGCCAGCTCACCGGGACAGGGCGGGGATCAATACTTC. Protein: CASSPGQGGDQYF.

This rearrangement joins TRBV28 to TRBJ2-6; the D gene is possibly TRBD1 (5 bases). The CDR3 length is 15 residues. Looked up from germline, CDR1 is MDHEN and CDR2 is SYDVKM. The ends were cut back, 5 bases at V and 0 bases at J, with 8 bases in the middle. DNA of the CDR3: TGTGCCAGCAGTGGGGCAGACTCTGGGGCCAACGTCCTGACTTTC. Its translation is CASSGADSGANVLTF.

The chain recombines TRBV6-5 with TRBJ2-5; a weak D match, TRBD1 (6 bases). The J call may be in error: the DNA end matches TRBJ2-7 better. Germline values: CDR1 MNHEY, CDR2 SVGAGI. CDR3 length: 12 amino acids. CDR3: CASRDRAYEQYF. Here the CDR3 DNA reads TGTGCCAGCAGGGACAGAGCCTACGAGCAGTACTTC.

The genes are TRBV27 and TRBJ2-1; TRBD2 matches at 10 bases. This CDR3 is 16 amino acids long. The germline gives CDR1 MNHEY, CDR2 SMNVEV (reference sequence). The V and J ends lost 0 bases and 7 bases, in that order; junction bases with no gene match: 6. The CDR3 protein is CASSLSLAGVRNEQFF. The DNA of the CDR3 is TGTGCCAGCAGTTTATCCCTAGCGGGAGTAAGGAATGAGCAGTTCTTC.

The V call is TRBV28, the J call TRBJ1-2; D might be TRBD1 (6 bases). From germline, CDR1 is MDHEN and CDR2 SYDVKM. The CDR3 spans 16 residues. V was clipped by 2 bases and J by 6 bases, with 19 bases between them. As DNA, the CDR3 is TGTGCCAGCAGTTTAGATGGCAGGGGAGTTCGTCATGGCTACACCTTC. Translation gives CASSLDGRGVRHGYTF.

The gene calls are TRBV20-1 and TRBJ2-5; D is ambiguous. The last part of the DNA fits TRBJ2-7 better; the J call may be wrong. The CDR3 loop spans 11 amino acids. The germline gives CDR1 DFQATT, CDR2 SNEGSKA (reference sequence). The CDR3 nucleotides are TGCAGTGCTAGGAACAGTTACGAGCAGTACTTC. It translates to CSARNSYEQYF.

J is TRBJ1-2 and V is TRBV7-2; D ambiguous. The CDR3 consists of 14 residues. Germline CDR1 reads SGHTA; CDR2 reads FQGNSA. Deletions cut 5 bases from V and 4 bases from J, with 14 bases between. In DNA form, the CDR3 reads TGTGCCAGCAGCCCAGCCCGCAATGGCTATGGCTACACCTTC. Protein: CASSPARNGYGYTF.

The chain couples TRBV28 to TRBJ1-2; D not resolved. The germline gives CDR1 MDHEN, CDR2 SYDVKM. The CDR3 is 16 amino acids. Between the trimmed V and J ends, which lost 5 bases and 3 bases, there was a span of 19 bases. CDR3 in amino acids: CASSTPPRAMDYGYTF. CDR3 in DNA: TGTGCCAGCAGTACACCTCCGAGGGCGATGGACTATGGCTACACCTTC.

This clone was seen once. The CDR3, as DNA: TGTGCCAGCAGCTCTCGGGATGGCCAGCCCCAGCATTTT. The encoded protein is CASSSRDGQPQHF. The rearrangement links TRBV9 to TRBJ1-5; D gene uncertain. Trimming cost V 4 bases and J 7 bases, with 12 bases left between them. Germline V gene lookup returns CDR1 SGDLS and CDR2 YYNGEE. The CDR3 has 13 amino acids.

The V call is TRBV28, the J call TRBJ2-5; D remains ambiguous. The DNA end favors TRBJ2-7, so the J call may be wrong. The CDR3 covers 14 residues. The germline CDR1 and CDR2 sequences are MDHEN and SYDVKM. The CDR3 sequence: CASSPMDGAYEQYF. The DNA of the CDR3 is TGTGCCAGCAGTCCCATGGACGGAGCCTACGAGCAGTACTTC.

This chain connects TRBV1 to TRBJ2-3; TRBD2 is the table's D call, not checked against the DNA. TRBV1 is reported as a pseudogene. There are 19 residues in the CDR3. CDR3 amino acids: CTSSQGGGSGRPSTDTQYF. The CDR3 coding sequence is TGCACCAGCAGCCAAGGCGGGGGTAGCGGGAGACCGAGCACAGATACGCAGTATTTT.

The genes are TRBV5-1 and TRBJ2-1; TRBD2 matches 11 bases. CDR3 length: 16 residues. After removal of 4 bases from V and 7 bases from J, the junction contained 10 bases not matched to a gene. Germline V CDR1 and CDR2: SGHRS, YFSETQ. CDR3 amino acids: CASSLHGTSGNNEQFF. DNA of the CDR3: TGCGCCAGCAGCCTGCACGGGACTAGCGGTAATAATGAGCAGTTCTTC.

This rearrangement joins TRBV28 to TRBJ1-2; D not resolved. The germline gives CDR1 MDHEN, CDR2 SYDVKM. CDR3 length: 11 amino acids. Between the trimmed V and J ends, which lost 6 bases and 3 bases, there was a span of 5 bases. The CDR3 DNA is TGTGCCAGCAGCCCAGACTATGGCTACACCTTC. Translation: CASSPDYGYTF.

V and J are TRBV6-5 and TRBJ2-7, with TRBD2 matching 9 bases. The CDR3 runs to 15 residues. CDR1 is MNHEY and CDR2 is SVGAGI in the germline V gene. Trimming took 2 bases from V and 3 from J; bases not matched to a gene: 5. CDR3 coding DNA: TGTGCCAGCAGTTACGGTCTAGCGGGAAACTACGAGCAGTACTTC. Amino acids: CASSYGLAGNYEQYF.

The CDR3 reads CASSGQLTGELFF. CDR3 in DNA: TGTGCCAGCAGTGGACAGCTCACCGGGGAGCTGTTTTTT. The V gene is TRBV6-4, the J gene TRBJ2-2; D perhaps matches TRBD1 (5 bases). CDR1 is MRHNA, CDR2 SNTAGT, per germline. V gave up 4 bases and J gave up 4 bases, with 7 bases separating them. The CDR3 is 13 amino acids.

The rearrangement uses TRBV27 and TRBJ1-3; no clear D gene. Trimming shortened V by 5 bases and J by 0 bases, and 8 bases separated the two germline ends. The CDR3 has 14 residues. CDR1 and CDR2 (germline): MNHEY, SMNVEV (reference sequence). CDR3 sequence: CASSRSPSGNTIYF. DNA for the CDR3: TGTGCCAGCAGTAGATCACCCTCTGGAAACACCATATATTTT.

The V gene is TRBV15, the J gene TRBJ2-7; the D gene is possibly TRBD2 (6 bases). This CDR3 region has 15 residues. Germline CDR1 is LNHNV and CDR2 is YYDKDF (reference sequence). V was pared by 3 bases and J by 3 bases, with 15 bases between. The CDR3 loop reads CATSRGSGPDYEQYF. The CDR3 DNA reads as TGTGCCACCAGCAGGGGTAGCGGACCGGACTACGAGCAGTACTTC.

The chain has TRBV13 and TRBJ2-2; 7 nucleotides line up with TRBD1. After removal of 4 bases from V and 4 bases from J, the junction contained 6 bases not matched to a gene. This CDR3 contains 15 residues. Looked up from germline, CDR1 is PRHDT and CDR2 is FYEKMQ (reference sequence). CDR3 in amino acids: CASSSLTGATGELFF. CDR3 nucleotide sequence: TGTGCCAGCAGCTCCTTAACAGGGGCCACCGGGGAGCTGTTTTTT. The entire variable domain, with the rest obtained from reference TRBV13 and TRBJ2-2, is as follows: AAGVIQSPRHLIKEKRETATLKCYPIPRHDTVYWYQQGPGQDPQFLISFYEKMQSDKGSIPDRFSAQQFSDYHSELNMSSLELGDSALYFCASSSLTGATGELFFGEGSRLTVL.

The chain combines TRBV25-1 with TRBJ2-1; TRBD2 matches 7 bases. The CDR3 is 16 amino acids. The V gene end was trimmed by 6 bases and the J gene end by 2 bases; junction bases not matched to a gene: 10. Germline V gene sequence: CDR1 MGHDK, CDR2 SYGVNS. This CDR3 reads CASRQEAGQPYNEQFF. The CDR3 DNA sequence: TGTGCCAGCAGGCAAGAAGCGGGGCAACCCTACAATGAGCAGTTCTTC.

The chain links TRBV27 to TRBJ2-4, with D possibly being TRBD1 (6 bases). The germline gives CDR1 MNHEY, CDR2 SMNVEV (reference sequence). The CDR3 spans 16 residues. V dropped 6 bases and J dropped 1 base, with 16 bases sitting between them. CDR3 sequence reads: CASSNPGQGAKNIQYF. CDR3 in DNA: TGTGCCAGCAGCAATCCAGGGCAGGGGGCCAAAAACATTCAGTACTTC.

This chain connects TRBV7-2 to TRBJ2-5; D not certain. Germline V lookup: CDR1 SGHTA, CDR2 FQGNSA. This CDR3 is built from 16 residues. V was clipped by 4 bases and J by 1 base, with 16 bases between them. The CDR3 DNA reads TGTGCCAGCAGCTCACGACCGGCAGCCCTCCAAGAGACCCAGTACTTC. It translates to CASSSRPAALQETQYF. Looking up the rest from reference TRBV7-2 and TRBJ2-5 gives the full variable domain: GAGVSQSPSNKVTEKGKDVELRCDPISGHTALYWYRQSLGQGLEFLIYFQGNSAPDKSGLPSDRFSAERTGGSVSTLTIQRTQQEDSAVYLCASSSRPAALQETQYFGPGTRLLVL.

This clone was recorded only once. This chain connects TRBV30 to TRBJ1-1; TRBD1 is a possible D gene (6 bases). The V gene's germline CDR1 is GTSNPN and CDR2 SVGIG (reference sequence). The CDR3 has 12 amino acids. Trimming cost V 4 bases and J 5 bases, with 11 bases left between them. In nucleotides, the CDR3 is TGTGCCTGGACCGCAGGGGAGACTGAAGCTTTCTTT. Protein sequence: CAWTAGETEAFF.